This T cell receptor (beta chain) comes out of a study of T cell changes during pregnancy in multiple sclerosis (dated by TCRdb to between 2018 and 2020). Looking at the study overall: The study examined how the T cell repertoire changed over the course of pregnancy in women with multiple sclerosis.

Library preparation employed the immunoSEQ multiplex PCR assay. TCRdb limited this immuneACCESS table to in-frame rearrangements with V and J called. A share of clones is missing; checked studies link under half to unresolved V genes, and the rest is unexplained. A total of 15,000 to 20,000 clones appear in this sample, approximately 87% of them only once. 8.5% to 10% of the sample rests with the top ten. Worth noting for this clone: Its cognate antigen has yet to be identified. There are no base qualities to consult, and no much larger clone falls within one base.

Measured from the cysteine to the phenylalanine, the CDR3 is 14 residues long. Only CDR3 DNA remains: 42 bases, in frame from the first base. A distance of 8 bases separates the germline ends of V and J, which lose 2 bases and 1 base respectively. CDR1 and CDR2, looked up from the germline V gene (reference sequence), are MNHEY and SMNVEV. This specimen consisted of CD8+ T cells from peripheral blood mononuclear cells, obtained after pregnancy. The TCR originated in a female donor with multiple sclerosis, enrolled in a pregnancy study. The chain is encoded by TRBV27 joined to TRBJ1-1, with the D gene too uncertain to name. The DNA reads TGTGCCAGCAGTTTAGATCCAGGGAACACTGAAGCTTTCTTT. Its protein reads: CASSLDPGNTEAFF.